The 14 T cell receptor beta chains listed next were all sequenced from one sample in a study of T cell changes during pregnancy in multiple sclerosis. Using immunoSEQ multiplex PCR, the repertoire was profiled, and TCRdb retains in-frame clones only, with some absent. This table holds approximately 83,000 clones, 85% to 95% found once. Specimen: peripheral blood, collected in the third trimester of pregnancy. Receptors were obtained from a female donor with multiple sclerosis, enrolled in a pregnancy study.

CDR3 amino acids: CASSPITGTPSYNEQFF. In nucleotides, the CDR3 is TGTGCCAGCAGTCCGATTACCGGGACACCCTCCTACAATGAGCAGTTCTTC. The V gene is TRBV27, the J gene TRBJ2-1; tentative D call: TRBD1 (6 bases). The CDR3 contains 17 residues. V lost 5 bases and J lost 0, with 17 bases in between. The germline V gene has CDR1 MNHEY and CDR2 SMNVEV (reference sequence).

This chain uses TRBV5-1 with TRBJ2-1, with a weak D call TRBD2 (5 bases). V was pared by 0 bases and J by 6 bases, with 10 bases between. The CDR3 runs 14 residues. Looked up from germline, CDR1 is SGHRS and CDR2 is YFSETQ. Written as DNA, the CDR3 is TGCGCCAGCAGCTTGGAGACTAACCGCAATGAGCAGTTCTTC. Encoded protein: CASSLETNRNEQFF.

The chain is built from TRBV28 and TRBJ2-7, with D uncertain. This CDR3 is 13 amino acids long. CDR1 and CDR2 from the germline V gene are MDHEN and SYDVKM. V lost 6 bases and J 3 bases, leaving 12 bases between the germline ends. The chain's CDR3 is CASRSTAVYEQYF. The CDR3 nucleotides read TGTGCCAGCAGGTCGACTGCGGTCTACGAGCAGTACTTC.

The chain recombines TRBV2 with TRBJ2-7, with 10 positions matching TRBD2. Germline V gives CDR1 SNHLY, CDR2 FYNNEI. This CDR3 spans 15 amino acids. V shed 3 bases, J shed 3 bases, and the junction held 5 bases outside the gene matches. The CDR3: CASSEGAGGLYEQYF. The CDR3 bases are TGTGCCAGCAGTGAGGGAGCGGGAGGGCTCTACGAGCAGTACTTC.

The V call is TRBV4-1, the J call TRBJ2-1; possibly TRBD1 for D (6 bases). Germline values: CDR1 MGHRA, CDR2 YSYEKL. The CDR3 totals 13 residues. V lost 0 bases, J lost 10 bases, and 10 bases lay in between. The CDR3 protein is CASSQEGGREQFF. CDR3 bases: TGCGCCAGCAGCCAAGAAGGGGGAAGAGAGCAGTTCTTC.

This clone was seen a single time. CDR3 nucleotides: TGCAGCGTTGAAGATGGGACTAGCGGGAGGATAGGCGAGCAGTACTTC. Its translation is CSVEDGTSGRIGEQYF. The chain has TRBV29-1 and TRBJ2-7, with 15 bases fitting TRBD2. V shed 0 bases, J shed 6 bases, and the junction held 6 bases outside the gene matches. The CDR3 has 16 amino acids. CDR1 is SQVTM, CDR2 ANQGSEA, per germline.

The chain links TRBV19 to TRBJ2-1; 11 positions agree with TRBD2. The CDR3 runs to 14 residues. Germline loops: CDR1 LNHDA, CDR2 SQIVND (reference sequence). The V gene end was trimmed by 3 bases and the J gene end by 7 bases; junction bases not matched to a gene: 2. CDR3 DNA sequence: TGTGCCAGTAGTATTACTAGCGGGAGTAATGAGCAGTTCTTC. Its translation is CASSITSGSNEQFF.

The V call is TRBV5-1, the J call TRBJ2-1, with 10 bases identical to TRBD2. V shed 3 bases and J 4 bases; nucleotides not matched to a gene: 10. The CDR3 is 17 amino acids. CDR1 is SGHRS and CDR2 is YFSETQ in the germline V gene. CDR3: CASSSGGRTSGYNEQFF. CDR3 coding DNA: TGCGCCAGCAGCTCGGGGGGTCGGACTAGCGGTTACAATGAGCAGTTCTTC.

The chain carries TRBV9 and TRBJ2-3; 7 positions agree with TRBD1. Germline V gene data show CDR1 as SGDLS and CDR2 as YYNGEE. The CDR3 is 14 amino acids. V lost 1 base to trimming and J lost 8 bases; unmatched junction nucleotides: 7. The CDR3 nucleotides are TGTGCCAGCAGCGTATACAGGGGACAAGTTACGCAGTATTTT. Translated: CASSVYRGQVTQYF.

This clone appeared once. CDR3 protein: CASSWMKRGEQETQYF. The DNA of the CDR3 is TGTGCCAGCAGCTGGATGAAGCGGGGAGAACAAGAGACCCAGTACTTC. This chain uses TRBV7-2 with TRBJ2-5, with 7 bases aligning to TRBD2. The V gene's germline CDR1 is SGHTA and CDR2 FQGNSA. This CDR3 has 16 residues. V shed 4 bases and J 2 bases; nucleotides not matched to a gene: 10.

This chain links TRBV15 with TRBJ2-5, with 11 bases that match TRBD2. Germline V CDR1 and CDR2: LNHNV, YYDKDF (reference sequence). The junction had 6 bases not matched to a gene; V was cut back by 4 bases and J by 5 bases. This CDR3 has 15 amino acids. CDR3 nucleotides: TGTGCCACCAGCATTCCCGGGACTAGCGGCGAGACCCAGTACTTC. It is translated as CATSIPGTSGETQYF.

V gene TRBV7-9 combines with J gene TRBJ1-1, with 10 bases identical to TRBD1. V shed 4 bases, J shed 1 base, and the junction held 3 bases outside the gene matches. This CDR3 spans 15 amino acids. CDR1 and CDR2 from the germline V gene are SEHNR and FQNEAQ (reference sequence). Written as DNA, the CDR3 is TGTGCCAGCAGCTCGGGACAGGGGAGGAACACTGAAGCTTTCTTT. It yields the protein CASSSGQGRNTEAFF.

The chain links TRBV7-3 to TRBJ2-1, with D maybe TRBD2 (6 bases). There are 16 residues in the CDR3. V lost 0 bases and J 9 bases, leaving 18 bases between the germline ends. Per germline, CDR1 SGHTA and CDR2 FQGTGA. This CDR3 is CASSLTGGALSGEQFF. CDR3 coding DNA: TGTGCCAGCAGCTTAACTGGAGGGGCGCTATCCGGTGAGCAGTTCTTC.

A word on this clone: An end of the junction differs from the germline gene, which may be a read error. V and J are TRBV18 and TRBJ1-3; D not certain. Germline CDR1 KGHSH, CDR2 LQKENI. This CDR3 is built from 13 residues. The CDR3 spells CASSPPMAVLDRF. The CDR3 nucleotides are TGTGCCAGCTCACCACCGATGGCGGTCCTCGACCGATTT. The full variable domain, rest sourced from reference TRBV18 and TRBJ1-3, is NAGVMQNPRHLVRRRGQEARLRCSPMKGHSHVYWYRQLPEEGLKFMVYLQKENIIDESGMPKERFSAEFPKEGPSILRIQQVVRGDSAAYFCASSPPMAVLDRFGEGSWLTVV.